This section outlines one T cell receptor (beta chain) sequence together with its context. The antigen is unknown. This sample stems from a study of cytomegalovirus exposure and HLA in healthy donors. The CDR3 consists of 14 residues. Germline V gene data show CDR1 as MGHRA and CDR2 as YSYEKL. The V end was cut by 0 bases, the J end by 9 bases, with 12 bases between. General study points: Most TCR sequences were rare, but some public TCRs occurred in many donors.

PCR primers comprised 60 Vbeta and 13 Jbeta primers. The data were produced by immunoSEQ multiplex PCR, yet TCRdb's version contains in-frame clones alone and is incomplete. The sample holds 150,000 to 200,000 clones, under 85% seen once. J is TRBJ1-5 and V is TRBV4-1; D uncertain. The TCR comes from a man aged 45 to 65 in good health and CMV-seronegative. The sample taken for sequencing was PBMCs. CDR3 residues: CASSQESRFGPQHF. The CDR3, as DNA: TGCGCCAGCAGCCAAGAGAGCCGTTTCGGGCCCCAGCATTTT.